This T cell receptor beta chain was captured in a study of technical replicates of blood from four donors. Germline assignment: CDR1 PRHDT and CDR2 FYEKMQ (reference sequence). The CDR3 covers 12 residues. The V end was cut by 3 bases, the J end by 2 bases, with 5 bases between. Here immunoSEQ multiplex PCR was the method, and the copy in TCRdb shows in-frame clones only, minus some. The top ten hold 0.2% to 0.3% of the sample, which has about 74,000 clones, 85% to 95% seen once. This TCR came from a human donor in good health. The chain couples TRBV13 to TRBJ2-7, with D unclear. The specimen was T cells isolated from PBMCs. The CDR3 nucleotides read TGTGCCAGCAGCTTTATTCCCTACGAGCAGTACTTC. Translating it yields CASSFIPYEQYF.